This T cell receptor (beta chain) was recorded in a study of T cell responses to AZD1222 COVID-19 vaccine. The method was immunoSEQ multiplex PCR; TCRdb's version includes in-frame clones alone and lacks a portion of them. Among fewer than 150,000 clones, about nine tenths were seen once, and the ten largest hold more than 6%. This CDR3 comprises 15 residues. Germline assignment: CDR1 SGHAT and CDR2 FQNNGV. V was pared by 4 bases and J by 4 bases, with 16 bases between. This specimen consisted of peripheral blood, obtained 28 days after the second AZD1222 dose. This sequence originates from an adult who received the AZD1222 COVID-19 vaccine. This chain links TRBV11-2 with TRBJ1-2, with D possibly TRBD1 on 6 matching bases. In DNA, the CDR3 is TGTGCCAGCAGCTCAAACAACAGGGCCGGCTATGGCTACACCTTC. It specifies CASSSNNRAGYGYTF.